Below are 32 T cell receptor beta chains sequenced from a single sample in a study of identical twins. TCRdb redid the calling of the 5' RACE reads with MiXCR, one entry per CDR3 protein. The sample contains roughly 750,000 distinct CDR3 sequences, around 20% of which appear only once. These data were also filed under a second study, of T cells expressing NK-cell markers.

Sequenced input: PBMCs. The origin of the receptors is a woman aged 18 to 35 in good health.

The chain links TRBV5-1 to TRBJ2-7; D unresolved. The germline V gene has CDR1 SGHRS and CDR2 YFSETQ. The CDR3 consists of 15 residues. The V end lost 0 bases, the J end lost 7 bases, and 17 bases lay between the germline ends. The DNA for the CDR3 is TGCGCCAGCAGCTTGGGATCCACGCTAGTAGGAGAGCAGTACTTC. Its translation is CASSLGSTLVGEQYF.

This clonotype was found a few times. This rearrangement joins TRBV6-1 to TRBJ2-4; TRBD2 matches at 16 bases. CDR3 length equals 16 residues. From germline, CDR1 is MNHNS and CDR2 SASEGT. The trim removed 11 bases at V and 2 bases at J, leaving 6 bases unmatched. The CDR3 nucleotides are TGTGCCTCCGGGACTAGCGGGGGGGCGTCCAAAAACATTCAGTACTTC. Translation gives CASGTSGGASKNIQYF.

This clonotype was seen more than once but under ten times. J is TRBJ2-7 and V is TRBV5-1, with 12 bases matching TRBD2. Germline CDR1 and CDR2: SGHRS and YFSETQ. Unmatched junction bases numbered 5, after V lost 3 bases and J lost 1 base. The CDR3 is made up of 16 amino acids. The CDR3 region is CASSSLLAGGSYEQYF. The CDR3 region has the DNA TGCGCCAGCAGCTCCCTACTAGCGGGGGGATCCTACGAGCAGTACTTC.

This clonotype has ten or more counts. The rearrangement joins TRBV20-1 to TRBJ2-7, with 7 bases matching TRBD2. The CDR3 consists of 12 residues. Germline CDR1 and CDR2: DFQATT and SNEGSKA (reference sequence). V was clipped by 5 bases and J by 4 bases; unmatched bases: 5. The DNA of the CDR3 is TGCAGTGCTTGGGAGGGAAGGTACGAGCAGTACTTC. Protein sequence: CSAWEGRYEQYF.

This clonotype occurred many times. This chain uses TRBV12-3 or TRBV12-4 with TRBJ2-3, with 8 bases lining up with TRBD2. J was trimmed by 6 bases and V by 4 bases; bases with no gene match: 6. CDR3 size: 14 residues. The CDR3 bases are TGTGCCAGCAGTTCTGTAGCGGGATTGGATACGCAGTATTTT. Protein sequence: CASSSVAGLDTQYF.

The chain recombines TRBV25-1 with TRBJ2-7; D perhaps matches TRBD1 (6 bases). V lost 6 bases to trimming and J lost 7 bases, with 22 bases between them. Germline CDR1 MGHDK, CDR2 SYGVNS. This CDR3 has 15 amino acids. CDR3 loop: CASRGDRDTLGEQYF. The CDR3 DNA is TGTGCCAGCAGGGGCGATCGGGACACCCTGGGGGAGCAGTACTTC.

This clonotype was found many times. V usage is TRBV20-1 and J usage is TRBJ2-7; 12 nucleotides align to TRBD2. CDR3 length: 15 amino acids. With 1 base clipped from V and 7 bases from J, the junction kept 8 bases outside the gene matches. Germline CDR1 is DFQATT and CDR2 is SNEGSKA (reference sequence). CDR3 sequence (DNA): TGCAGTGCTAGAGTTGGACTAGCGGGGACCCCGGAGCAGTACTTC. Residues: CSARVGLAGTPEQYF.

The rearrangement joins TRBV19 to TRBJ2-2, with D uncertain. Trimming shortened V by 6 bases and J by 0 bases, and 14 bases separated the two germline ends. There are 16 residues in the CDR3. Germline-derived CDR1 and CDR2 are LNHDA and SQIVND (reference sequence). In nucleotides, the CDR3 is TGTGCCAGTAGGGAACTGGACCACACGAACACCGGGGAGCTGTTTTTT. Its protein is CASRELDHTNTGELFF.

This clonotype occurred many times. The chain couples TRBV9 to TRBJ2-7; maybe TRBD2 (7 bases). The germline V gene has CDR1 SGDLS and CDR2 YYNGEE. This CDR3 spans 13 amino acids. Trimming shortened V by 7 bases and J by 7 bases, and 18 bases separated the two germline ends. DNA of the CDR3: TGTGCCAGCGGACAGACTAGCCGGGCGGAGCAGTACTTC. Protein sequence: CASGQTSRAEQYF.

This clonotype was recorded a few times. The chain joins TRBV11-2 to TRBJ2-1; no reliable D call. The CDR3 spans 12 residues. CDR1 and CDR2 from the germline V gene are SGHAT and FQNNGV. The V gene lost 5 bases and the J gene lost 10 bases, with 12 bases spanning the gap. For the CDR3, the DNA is TGTGCCAGCAGCCTCAACTTTGACGAGCAGTTCTTC. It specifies CASSLNFDEQFF.

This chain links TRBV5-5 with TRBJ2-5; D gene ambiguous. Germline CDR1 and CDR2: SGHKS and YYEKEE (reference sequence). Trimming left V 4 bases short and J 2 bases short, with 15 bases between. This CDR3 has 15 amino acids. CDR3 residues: CASSKSPRSQETQYF. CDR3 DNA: TGTGCCAGCAGCAAAAGCCCCCGATCGCAAGAGACCCAGTACTTC.

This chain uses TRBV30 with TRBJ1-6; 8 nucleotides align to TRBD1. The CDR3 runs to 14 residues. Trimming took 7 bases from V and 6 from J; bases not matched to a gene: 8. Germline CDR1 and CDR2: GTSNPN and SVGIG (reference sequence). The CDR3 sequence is CALKTTGANSPLHF. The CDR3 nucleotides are TGTGCCTTGAAGACGACAGGGGCTAATTCACCCCTCCACTTT.

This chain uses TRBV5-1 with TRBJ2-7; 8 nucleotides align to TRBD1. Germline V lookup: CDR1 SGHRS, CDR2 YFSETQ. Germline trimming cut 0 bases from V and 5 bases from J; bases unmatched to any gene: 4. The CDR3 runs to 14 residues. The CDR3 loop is CASSLGQGYDEQYF. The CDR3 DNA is TGCGCCAGCAGCTTGGGACAGGGGTACGACGAGCAGTACTTC. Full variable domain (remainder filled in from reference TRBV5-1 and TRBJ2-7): KAGVTQTPRYLIKTRGQQVTLSCSPISGHRSVSWYQQTPGQGLQFLFEYFSETQRNKGNFPGRFSGRQFSNSRSEMNVSTLELGDSALYLCASSLGQGYDEQYFGPGTRLTVT.

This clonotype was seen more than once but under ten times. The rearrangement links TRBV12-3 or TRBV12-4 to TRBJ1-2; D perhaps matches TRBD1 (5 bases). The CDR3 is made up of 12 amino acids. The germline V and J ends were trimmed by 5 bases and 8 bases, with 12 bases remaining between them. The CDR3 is CASSKIGTGYTF. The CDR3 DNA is TGTGCCAGCAGTAAGATAGGGACCGGCTACACCTTC.

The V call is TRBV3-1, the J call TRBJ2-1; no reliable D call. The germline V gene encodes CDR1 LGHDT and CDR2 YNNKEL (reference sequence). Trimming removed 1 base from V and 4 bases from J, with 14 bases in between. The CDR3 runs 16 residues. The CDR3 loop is CASSQGAITFYNEQFF. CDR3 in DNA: TGTGCCAGCAGCCAAGGAGCTATAACGTTTTACAATGAGCAGTTCTTC.

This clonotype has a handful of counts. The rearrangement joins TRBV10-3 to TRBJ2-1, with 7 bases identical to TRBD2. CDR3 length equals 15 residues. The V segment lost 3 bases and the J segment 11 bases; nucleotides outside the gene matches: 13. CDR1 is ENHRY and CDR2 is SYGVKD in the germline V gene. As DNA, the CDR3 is TGTGCCATCAGTGAAGGGAGGGAGGGCCCATACCAGCAGTTCTTC. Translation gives CAISEGREGPYQQFF.

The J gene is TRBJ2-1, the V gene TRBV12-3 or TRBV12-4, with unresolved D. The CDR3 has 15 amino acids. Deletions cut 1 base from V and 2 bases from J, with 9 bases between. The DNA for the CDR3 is TGTGCCAGCAGTTTAGGGCAGGCAGCCTACAATGAGCAGTTCTTC. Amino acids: CASSLGQAAYNEQFF.

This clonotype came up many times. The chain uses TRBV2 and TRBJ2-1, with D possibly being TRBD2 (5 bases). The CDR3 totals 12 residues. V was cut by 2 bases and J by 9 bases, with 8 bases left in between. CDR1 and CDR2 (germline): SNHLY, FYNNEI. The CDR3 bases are TGTGCCAGCAGTGAAACGGGAACTGAGCAGTTCTTC. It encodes CASSETGTEQFF.

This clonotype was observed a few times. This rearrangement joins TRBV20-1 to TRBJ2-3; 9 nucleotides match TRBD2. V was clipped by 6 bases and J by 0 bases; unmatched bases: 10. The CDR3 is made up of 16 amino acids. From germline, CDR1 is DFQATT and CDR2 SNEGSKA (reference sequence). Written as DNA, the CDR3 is TGCAGTGCGGAGCGGGCTAGCGGGACTAGCACAGATACGCAGTATTTT. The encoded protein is CSAERASGTSTDTQYF.

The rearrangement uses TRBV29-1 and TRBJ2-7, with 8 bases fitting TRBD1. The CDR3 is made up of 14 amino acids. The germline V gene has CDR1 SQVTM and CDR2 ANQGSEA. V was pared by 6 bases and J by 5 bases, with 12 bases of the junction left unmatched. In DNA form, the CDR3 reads TGCAGCGTCGTCTTGATGGACAGGGCCCACGAGCAGTACTTC. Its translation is CSVVLMDRAHEQYF.

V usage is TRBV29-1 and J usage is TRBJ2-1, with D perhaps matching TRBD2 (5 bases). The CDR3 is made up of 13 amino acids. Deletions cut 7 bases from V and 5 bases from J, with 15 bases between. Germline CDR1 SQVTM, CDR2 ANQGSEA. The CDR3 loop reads CSAARERDNEQFF. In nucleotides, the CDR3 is TGCAGCGCCGCAAGGGAGAGGGACAATGAGCAGTTCTTC.

The CDR3 region is CASSIDGLAGWLEQYF. The CDR3 DNA sequence: TGTGCCAGCAGTATAGATGGACTAGCGGGTTGGTTGGAGCAGTACTTC. The J gene is TRBJ2-7, the V gene TRBV6-1; 11 nucleotides match TRBD2. The V and J ends lost 5 bases and 7 bases, in that order; junction bases with no gene match: 13. The CDR3 has 16 amino acids. Looked up from germline, CDR1 is MNHNS and CDR2 is SASEGT.

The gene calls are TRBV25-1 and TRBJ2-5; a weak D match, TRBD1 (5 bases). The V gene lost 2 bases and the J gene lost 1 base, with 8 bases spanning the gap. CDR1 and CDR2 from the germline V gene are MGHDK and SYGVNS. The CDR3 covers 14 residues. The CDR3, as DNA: TGTGCCAGCAGTGAACAGGGCTCCCAAGAGACCCAGTACTTC. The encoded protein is CASSEQGSQETQYF.

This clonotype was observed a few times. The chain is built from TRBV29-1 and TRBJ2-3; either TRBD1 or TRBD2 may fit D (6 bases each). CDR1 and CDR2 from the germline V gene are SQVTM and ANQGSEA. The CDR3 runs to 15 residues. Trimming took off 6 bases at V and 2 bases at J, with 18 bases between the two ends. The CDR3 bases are TGCAGCGTGGATGCGGGGCAGGGGATCACAGATACGCAGTATTTT. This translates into CSVDAGQGITDTQYF.

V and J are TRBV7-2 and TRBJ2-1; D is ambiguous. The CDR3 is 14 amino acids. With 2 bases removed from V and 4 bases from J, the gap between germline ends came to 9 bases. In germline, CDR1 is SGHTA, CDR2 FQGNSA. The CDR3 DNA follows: TGTGCCAGCAGCTTATCTTACATATACAATGAGCAGTTCTTC. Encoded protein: CASSLSYIYNEQFF.

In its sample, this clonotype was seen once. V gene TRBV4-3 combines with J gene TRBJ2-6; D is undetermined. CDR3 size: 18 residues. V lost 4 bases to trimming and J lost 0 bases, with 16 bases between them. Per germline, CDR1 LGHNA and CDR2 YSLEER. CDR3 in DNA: TGCGCCAGCAGCCCGGACGCTCCTTTTCTCTCTGGGGCCAACGTCCTGACTTTC. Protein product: CASSPDAPFLSGANVLTF.

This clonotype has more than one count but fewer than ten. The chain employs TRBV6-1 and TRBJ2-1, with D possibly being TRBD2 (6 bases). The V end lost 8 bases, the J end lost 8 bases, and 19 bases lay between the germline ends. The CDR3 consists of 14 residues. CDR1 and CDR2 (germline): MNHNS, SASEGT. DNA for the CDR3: TGTGCCAGCGGGAGGTCCCGCTTGGAGGATGAGCAGTTCTTC. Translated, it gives CASGRSRLEDEQFF.

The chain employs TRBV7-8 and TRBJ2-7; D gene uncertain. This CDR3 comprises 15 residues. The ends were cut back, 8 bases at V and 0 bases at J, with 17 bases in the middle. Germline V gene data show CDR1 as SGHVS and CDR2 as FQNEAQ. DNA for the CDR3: TGTGCCAGCGGCCCAGCTAGGAGCAGCTCCTACGAGCAGTACTTC. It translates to CASGPARSSSYEQYF.

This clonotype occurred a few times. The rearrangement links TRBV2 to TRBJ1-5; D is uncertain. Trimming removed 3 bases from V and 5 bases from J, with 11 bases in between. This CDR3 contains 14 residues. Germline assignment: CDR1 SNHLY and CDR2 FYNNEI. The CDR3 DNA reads TGTGCCAGCAGTGAGGGCACCGAGCATCAGCCCCAGCATTTT. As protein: CASSEGTEHQPQHF. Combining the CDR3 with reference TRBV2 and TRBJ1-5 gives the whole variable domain EPEVTQTPSHQVTQMGQEVILRCVPISNHLYFYWYRQILGQKVEFLVSFYNNEISEKSEIFDDQFSVERPDGSNFTLKIRSTKLEDSAMYFCASSEGTEHQPQHFGDGTRLSIL.

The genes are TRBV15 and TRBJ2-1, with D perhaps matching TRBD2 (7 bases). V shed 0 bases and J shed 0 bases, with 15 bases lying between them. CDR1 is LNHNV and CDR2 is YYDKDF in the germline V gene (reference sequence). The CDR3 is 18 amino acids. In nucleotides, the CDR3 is TGTGCCACCAGCAGAGATAGGGGGGGGCGGGACTCCTACAATGAGCAGTTCTTC. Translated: CATSRDRGGRDSYNEQFF.

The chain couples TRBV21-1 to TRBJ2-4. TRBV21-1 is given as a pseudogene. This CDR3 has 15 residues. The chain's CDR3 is CASSKMELAKNIQYF. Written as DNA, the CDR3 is TGTGCCAGCAGCAAGATGGAACTAGCCAAAAACATTCAGTACTTC.

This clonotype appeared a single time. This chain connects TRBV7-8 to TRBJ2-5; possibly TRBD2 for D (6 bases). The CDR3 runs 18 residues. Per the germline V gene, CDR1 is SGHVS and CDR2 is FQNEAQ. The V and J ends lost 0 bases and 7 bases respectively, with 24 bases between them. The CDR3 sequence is CASSLAGFAAGLFGTQYF. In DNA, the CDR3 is TGTGCCAGCAGCTTAGCTGGTTTTGCGGCGGGATTGTTTGGGACCCAGTACTTC.